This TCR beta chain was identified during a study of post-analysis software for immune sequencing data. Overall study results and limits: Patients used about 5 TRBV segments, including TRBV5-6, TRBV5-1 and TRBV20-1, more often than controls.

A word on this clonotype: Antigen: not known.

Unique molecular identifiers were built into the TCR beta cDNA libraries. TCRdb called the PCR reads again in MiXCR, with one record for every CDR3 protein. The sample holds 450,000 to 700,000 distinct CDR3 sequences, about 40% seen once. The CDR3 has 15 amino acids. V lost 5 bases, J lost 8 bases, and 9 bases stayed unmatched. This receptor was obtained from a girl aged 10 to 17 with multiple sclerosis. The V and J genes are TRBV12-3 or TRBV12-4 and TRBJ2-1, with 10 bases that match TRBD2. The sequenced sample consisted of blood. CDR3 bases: TGTGCCAGCAGTCCTAGCGGGAGAGCTAAGGATGAGCAGTTCTTC. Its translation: CASSPSGRAKDEQFF.